The 25 T cell receptor beta chains below were found in one sample sequenced in a study of blood T cell repertoires in COVID-19. Assay: immunoSEQ multiplex PCR; the TCRdb copy retains only in-frame clones and omits some. Among approximately 150,000 clones listed, around 84% were seen once. The material sequenced was peripheral blood. These receptors all stem from an older woman with acute or convalescent COVID-19.

V gene TRBV6-5 combines with J gene TRBJ1-6; possibly TRBD1 for D (5 bases). The CDR3 extends over 16 amino acids. V gave up 2 bases and J gave up 4 bases, with 12 bases separating them. Germline loops: CDR1 MNHEY, CDR2 SVGAGI. CDR3 DNA sequence: TGTGCCAGCAGTTACGGGTCAGGGTCATATAATTCACCCCTCCACTTT. It specifies CASSYGSGSYNSPLHF.

V is TRBV5-1 and J is TRBJ2-5; no reliable D call. Trimming removed 4 bases at V and 4 bases at J, with 11 bases between. CDR1 is SGHRS and CDR2 is YFSETQ in the germline V gene. The CDR3 runs 13 residues. The CDR3 spells CASSGNSGETQYF. In nucleotides, the CDR3 is TGCGCCAGCAGCGGAAACAGTGGAGAGACCCAGTACTTC.

The chain has TRBV30 and TRBJ1-6, with D tentatively TRBD1 (5 bases). Between the trimmed V and J ends, which lost 0 bases and 10 bases, there was a span of 10 bases. Germline lookup yields CDR1 GTSNPN and CDR2 SVGIG (reference sequence). This CDR3 spans 13 amino acids. In DNA form, the CDR3 reads TGTGCCTGGAGTGTCGTGGGGGGGTCACCCCTCCACTTT. This sequence encodes CAWSVVGGSPLHF.

The V gene is TRBV28, the J gene TRBJ1-1; TRBD1 aligns across 10 bases. The CDR3 extends over 13 amino acids. The germline V gene encodes CDR1 MDHEN and CDR2 SYDVKM. Losses at the gene ends were 11 bases for V and 6 bases for J; bases not matched to a gene: 9. CDR3 in DNA: TGTGCCTGTTTGACAGGGGGCAACGCTGAAGCTTTCTTT. Protein sequence: CACLTGGNAEAFF. Variable domain in full (rest from reference TRBV28 and TRBJ1-1): DVKVTQSSRYLVKRTGEKVFLECVQDMDHENMFWYRQDPGLGLRLIYFSYDVKMKEKGDIPEGYSVSREKKERFSLILESASTNQTSMYLCACLTGGNAEAFFGQGTRLTVV.

The genes are TRBV19 and TRBJ2-3; 15 nucleotides line up with TRBD2. In germline, CDR1 is LNHDA, CDR2 SQIVND (reference sequence). This CDR3 region has 16 residues. J was trimmed by 6 bases and V by 4 bases; bases with no gene match: 5. Written as DNA, the CDR3 is TGTGCCAGTAGTAGGGGACTAGCGGGGGGACAGGATACGCAGTATTTT. Residues: CASSRGLAGGQDTQYF.

This clone appeared a single time. The genes are TRBV24-1 and TRBJ2-7; D gene unclear. The germline CDR1 and CDR2 sequences are KGHDR and SFDVKD. This CDR3 region has 13 residues. The V gene lost 3 bases and the J gene lost 6 bases, with 11 bases spanning the gap. CDR3 nucleotide sequence: TGTGCCACCAGTGATAAACCTGGCCCCGAGCAGTACTTC. Protein sequence: CATSDKPGPEQYF.

V usage is TRBV11-3 and J usage is TRBJ1-3, with 9 bases lining up with TRBD1. The CDR3 is made up of 15 amino acids. Germline V lookup: CDR1 SGHNT, CDR2 YENEEA. V trimming: 6 bases; J trimming: 0 bases; junction bases outside the gene matches: 3. CDR3 nucleotide sequence: TGTGCCAGCAGTTCGGGACAGGGCTCTGGAAACACCATATATTTT. Translating gives CASSSGQGSGNTIYF.

CDR3 sequence (DNA): TGTGCCAGCAGCCTCCTAGCGGGGGAGCGCACAGATACGCAGTATTTT. It yields the protein CASSLLAGERTDTQYF. V and J are TRBV14 and TRBJ2-3, with 10 bases aligning to TRBD2. The CDR3 consists of 16 residues. CDR1 is SGHDN, CDR2 FVKESK, per germline. The V gene end was trimmed by 4 bases and the J gene end by 1 base; junction bases not matched to a gene: 5. Together with reference TRBV14 and TRBJ2-3, the CDR3 gives the full variable domain: EAGVTQFPSHSVIEKGQTVTLRCDPISGHDNLYWYRRVMGKEIKFLLHFVKESKQDESGMPNNRFLAERTGGTYSTLKVQPAELEDSGVYFCASSLLAGERTDTQYFGPGTRLTVL.

The V gene is TRBV12-3 or TRBV12-4, the J gene TRBJ2-3; maybe TRBD2 (6 bases). Trimming pared 7 bases from V and 2 bases from J, leaving 10 bases between. The CDR3 extends over 13 amino acids. CDR3 sequence (DNA): TGTGCCAGCACGGAGGGTTACACAGATACGCAGTATTTT. It is translated as CASTEGYTDTQYF.

The J gene is TRBJ2-7, the V gene TRBV12-3 or TRBV12-4; D not resolved. CDR3 size: 12 residues. The germline V and J ends were trimmed by 3 bases and 4 bases, with 7 bases remaining between them. CDR3 residues: CASSFGKYEQYF. CDR3 nucleotide sequence: TGTGCCAGCAGTTTTGGCAAGTACGAGCAGTACTTC.

The rearrangement links TRBV28 to TRBJ2-3; 13 positions match TRBD2. With V trimmed by 1 base and J by 9 bases, 7 bases remained unmatched. This CDR3 comprises 16 residues. The V gene's germline CDR1 is MDHEN and CDR2 SYDVKM. The CDR3, as DNA: TGTGCCAGCAGTTTATCCACTAGCGGGGGGGCCATGACGCAGTATTTT. It yields the protein CASSLSTSGGAMTQYF.

This chain uses TRBV5-8 with TRBJ2-7; 10 positions agree with TRBD1. V lost 5 bases and J lost 1; bases outside the gene matches: 3. The CDR3 spans 14 residues. The germline gives CDR1 SGHTS, CDR2 YDEGEE. As DNA, the CDR3 is TGTGCCAGCAGGGGACAGGGGTTATCCTACGAGCAGTACTTC. It is translated as CASRGQGLSYEQYF. The full variable domain, rest sourced from reference TRBV5-8 and TRBJ2-7, is EAGVTQSPTHLIKTRGQQATLRCSPISGHTSVYWYQQALGLGLQFLLWYDEGEERNRGNFPPRFSGRQFPNYSSELNVNALELEDSALYLCASRGQGLSYEQYFGPGTRLTVT.

The V call is TRBV30, the J call TRBJ1-1; the D is unclear. Germline-derived CDR1 and CDR2 are GTSNPN and SVGIG (reference sequence). The CDR3 consists of 13 residues. V lost 1 base and J 3 bases, leaving 9 bases between the germline ends. This CDR3 is CAWSATDYTEAFF. The CDR3, as DNA: TGTGCCTGGAGTGCTACCGATTACACTGAAGCTTTCTTT.

The chain has TRBV5-1 and TRBJ2-7, with 7 bases identical to TRBD1. Germline V gene sequence: CDR1 SGHRS, CDR2 YFSETQ. J was trimmed by 5 bases and V by 4 bases; bases with no gene match: 3. The CDR3 contains 12 residues. The CDR3 region is CASSLTGDEQYF. DNA of the CDR3: TGCGCCAGCAGCCTCACAGGGGACGAGCAGTACTTC.

This clone occurred many times. Other nucleotide sequences in the sample specify the same CDR3. The chain employs TRBV19 and TRBJ2-2; TRBD1 is a possible D gene (6 bases). The CDR3 is 16 residues long. The V end lost 3 bases, the J end lost 0 bases, and 11 bases lay between the germline ends. Per the germline V gene, CDR1 is LNHDA and CDR2 is SQIVND (reference sequence). CDR3 nucleotides: TGTGCCAGTAGTATTTTGGGGGCATCGAACACCGGGGAGCTGTTTTTT. It encodes CASSILGASNTGELFF.

The V and J genes are TRBV7-2 and TRBJ2-2; 9 positions agree with TRBD2. With V trimmed by 3 bases and J by 5 bases, 10 bases remained unmatched. Looked up from germline, CDR1 is SGHTA and CDR2 is FQGNSA. CDR3 size: 17 residues. CDR3 region: CASSFYASGERTGELFF. The CDR3 DNA follows: TGTGCCAGCAGCTTTTACGCTAGCGGGGAGAGGACCGGGGAGCTGTTTTTT.

This chain links TRBV11-2 with TRBJ2-1; 11 nucleotides line up with TRBD2. The ends lost 6 bases at V and 7 bases at J; junction bases unmatched: 8. CDR1 is SGHAT, CDR2 FQNNGV, per germline. This CDR3 contains 15 residues. CDR3 nucleotides: TGTGCCAGCAGGATAGCGGGGGGGGTTATGAATGAGCAGTTCTTC. Translation gives CASRIAGGVMNEQFF.

The CDR3 nucleotides read TGTGCCAGCAGCTCACCGGGACAGGCTAGCACAGATACGCAGTATTTT. Its protein product is CASSSPGQASTDTQYF. V and J are TRBV5-5 and TRBJ2-3; 8 bases match TRBD1. This CDR3 spans 16 amino acids. V shed 3 bases and J 0 bases; nucleotides not matched to a gene: 6. Germline assignment: CDR1 SGHKS and CDR2 YYEKEE (reference sequence).

The rearrangement uses TRBV7-8 and TRBJ2-1; 8 bases match TRBD2. CDR1 and CDR2 from the germline V gene are SGHVS and FQNEAQ. The CDR3 consists of 16 residues. The trim removed 5 bases at V and 5 bases at J, leaving 11 bases unmatched. DNA of the CDR3: TGTGCCAGCAGCCCTCGGACTAGCCGATCTAACAATGAGCAGTTCTTC. Protein: CASSPRTSRSNNEQFF. Complete variable domain (other parts from reference TRBV7-8 and TRBJ2-1): GAGVSQSPRYKVAKRGQDVALRCDPISGHVSLFWYQQALGQGPEFLTYFQNEAQLDKSGLPSDRFFAERPEGSVSTLKIQRTQQEDSAVYLCASSPRTSRSNNEQFFGPGTRLTVL.

This chain connects TRBV28 to TRBJ2-1, with a weak D call TRBD1 (6 bases). Looked up from germline, CDR1 is MDHEN and CDR2 is SYDVKM. The CDR3 has 12 residues. The V gene lost 5 bases and the J gene lost 9 bases, with 11 bases spanning the gap. The chain's CDR3 is CASSVRTVEQFF. The CDR3 region has the DNA TGTGCCAGCAGTGTCCGGACAGTTGAGCAGTTCTTC.

The CDR3, as DNA: TGTGCCAGCAGCTTATCGGCAGGGGGCGCGGGGAAAACTGAAGCTTTCTTT. It is translated as CASSLSAGGAGKTEAFF. This rearrangement joins TRBV11-3 to TRBJ1-1, with 8 bases matching TRBD1. The length of the CDR3 is 17 residues. Germline V gives CDR1 SGHNT, CDR2 YENEEA. The V and J ends lost 2 bases and 5 bases, in that order; junction bases with no gene match: 13. Using reference TRBV11-3 and TRBJ1-1 for the parts outside the CDR3, the full variable domain is EAGVVQSPRYKIIEKKQPVAFWCNPISGHNTLYWYLQNLGQGPELLIRYENEEAVDDSQLPKDRFSAERLKGVDSTLKIQPAELGDSAVYLCASSLSAGGAGKTEAFFGQGTRLTVV.

J is TRBJ2-4 and V is TRBV27, with 7 nucleotides matching TRBD2. The CDR3 is made up of 15 amino acids. The germline V gene encodes CDR1 MNHEY and CDR2 SMNVEV (reference sequence). With V trimmed by 0 bases and J by 2 bases, 1 base remained unmatched. Here the CDR3 DNA reads TGTGCCAGCAGTTTATCGGGAGGGACCAAAAACATTCAGTACTTC. This codes for CASSLSGGTKNIQYF.

This clone was seen once. J is TRBJ1-6 and V is TRBV19, with D unresolved. CDR3 length equals 13 residues. Trimming left V 2 bases short and J 7 bases short, with 6 bases between. Germline-derived CDR1 and CDR2 are LNHDA and SQIVND (reference sequence). CDR3 bases: TGTGCCAGTAGTATACAGAAGAATTCACCCCTCCACTTT. Translation gives CASSIQKNSPLHF.

V gene TRBV10-2 combines with J gene TRBJ2-7; 8 bases fit TRBD1. The germline gives CDR1 WSHSY, CDR2 SAAADI. Losses at the gene ends were 6 bases for V and 2 bases for J; bases not matched to a gene: 6. The CDR3 is made up of 14 amino acids. DNA of the CDR3: TGCGCCAGCAGCTCCGGGACAGGCGCCTACGAGCAGTACTTC. Protein: CASSSGTGAYEQYF.

This clone showed up just once. The rearrangement links TRBV14 to TRBJ2-7, with D perhaps TRBD1 (5 bases). Looked up from germline, CDR1 is SGHDN and CDR2 is FVKESK. The CDR3 covers 14 residues. V was cut by 5 bases and J by 0 bases, with 11 bases left in between. CDR3 region: CASSKRGVSYEQYF. For the CDR3, the DNA is TGTGCCAGCAGCAAAAGGGGCGTCTCCTACGAGCAGTACTTC.